The present entry profiles one T cell receptor (beta chain) with its context. In the original analysis: For nucleated cells, counts were estimated from reference gene primer amplification. Measured with immunoSEQ multiplex PCR; TCRdb has only the in-frame clones, and not every one. The V and J calls and the clone size are those of that table, but D and trimming were determined from the DNA. This sample has tens of thousands of clones, with over 80% found just once. The sample is drawn from a study of blood T cell repertoires in COVID-19. Study at large: The United States, Italy and Spain supplied acute and convalescent COVID-19 samples.

The J segment lost 4 bases and the V segment lost 5 bases, leaving 7 bases of the junction unmatched. This CDR3 contains 15 residues. Germline-derived CDR1 and CDR2 are SGHAT and FQNNGV. This TCR derives from a woman at least 80 years old with active or convalescent COVID-19. Source material: peripheral blood. The chain carries TRBV11-2 and TRBJ1-2; TRBD1 matches at 10 bases. In DNA form, the CDR3 reads TGTGCCAGCAGCCCCTCGACAGGGGGCTCCTATGGCTACACCTTC. Its protein is CASSPSTGGSYGYTF. Variable domain in full (rest from reference TRBV11-2 and TRBJ1-2): EAGVAQSPRYKIIEKRQSVAFWCNPISGHATLYWYQQILGQGPKLLIQFQNNGVVDDSQLPKDRFSAERLKGVDSTLKIQPAKLEDSAVYLCASSPSTGGSYGYTFGSGTRLTVV.